The next 27 T cell receptor beta chains were all read from a single sample in a study of CD8 T cells in ankylosing spondylitis. TCRdb recomputed calls from the 5' RACE reads with MiXCR, one row per CDR3 protein. The table includes some 220,000 distinct CDR3 sequences, 7% to 10% detected once. Input material: blood, either unsorted or a sorted T cell fraction (not recorded which). These receptors originate from a female donor with ankylosing spondylitis or in good health (not recorded which).

Remarks on this clonotype: Since a much larger clone is just one base distant, this may be a read error. The V gene is TRBV20-1, the J gene TRBJ2-7, with TRBD1 matching 7 bases. The CDR3 has 14 amino acids. CDR1 and CDR2 from the germline V gene are DFQATT and SNEGSKA (reference sequence). Written as DNA, the CDR3 is TGCAGTGCTGCCCCGTGGGGACAGCTTTACGAGCAGTGCTTC. The encoded protein is CSAAPWGQLYEQCF.

This clonotype occurred a few times. The V and J genes are TRBV6-2 or TRBV6-3 and TRBJ2-1; no clear D gene. The CDR3 has 12 amino acids. V dropped 2 bases and J dropped 6 bases, with 5 bases sitting between them. Germline V gene data show CDR1 as MNHEY and CDR2 as SVGEGT. In DNA form, the CDR3 reads TGTGCCAGCAGTTACATGTTCAATGAGCAGTTCTTC. Encoded protein: CASSYMFNEQFF.

The chain employs TRBV29-1 and TRBJ2-3; D is unresolved. The CDR3 is made up of 14 amino acids. In germline, CDR1 is SQVTM, CDR2 ANQGSEA. The V end was cut by 4 bases, the J end by 5 bases, with 16 bases between. The chain's CDR3 is CSVGVGPSGDTQYF. CDR3 nucleotides: TGCAGCGTTGGAGTAGGGCCTTCAGGAGATACGCAGTATTTT.

This clonotype has more than one count but fewer than ten. The CDR3 protein is CSARGSLVRGGHNEQFF. The CDR3 region has the DNA TGCAGTGCTAGAGGGTCCCTGGTTCGGGGGGGGCACAATGAGCAGTTCTTC. This rearrangement joins TRBV20-1 to TRBJ2-1; TRBD2 matches 8 bases. After removal of 1 base from V and 5 bases from J, the junction contained 13 bases not matched to a gene. Germline V gives CDR1 DFQATT, CDR2 SNEGSKA (reference sequence). There are 17 residues in the CDR3.

This clonotype was seen repeatedly, ten times or more. This chain links TRBV3-1 with TRBJ1-5, with D unresolved. Trimming pared 2 bases from V and 2 bases from J, leaving 16 bases between. CDR3 length: 17 amino acids. Germline V gives CDR1 LGHDT, CDR2 YNNKEL (reference sequence). The CDR3 nucleotides read TGTGCCAGCAGCCAAAGTCCGGTAGGTCGAGGCAATCAGCCCCAGCATTTT. Translation gives CASSQSPVGRGNQPQHF.

This clonotype was seen only a few times. The chain recombines TRBV3-1 with TRBJ1-1; tentative D call: TRBD1 (6 bases). V lost 0 bases and J 10 bases, leaving 12 bases between the germline ends. The CDR3 consists of 13 residues. CDR1 is LGHDT and CDR2 is YNNKEL in the germline V gene (reference sequence). CDR3 in DNA: TGTGCCAGCAGCCAAGAGGAACCGGGGGCAGCTTTCTTT. Its protein is CASSQEEPGAAFF.

In its sample, this clonotype was seen many times. The J gene is TRBJ2-6, the V gene TRBV20-1; tentative D call: TRBD2 (5 bases). Germline loops: CDR1 DFQATT, CDR2 SNEGSKA (reference sequence). This CDR3 has 15 amino acids. V was pared by 6 bases and J by 4 bases, with 16 bases between. The CDR3, as DNA: TGCAGTGCAGACCCCGGGGATTCCGGGGCCAACGTCCTGACTTTC. Its translation: CSADPGDSGANVLTF.

The rearrangement links TRBV7-3 to TRBJ1-6; 9 bases fit TRBD1. Unmatched junction bases numbered 6, after V lost 0 bases and J lost 9 bases. CDR3 length: 16 residues. Germline CDR1 SGHTA, CDR2 FQGTGA. CDR3 nucleotides: TGTGCCAGCAGCTTAACGGGACAGGGTTCGGGTTCACCCCTCCACTTT. The encoded protein is CASSLTGQGSGSPLHF.

This clonotype appeared many times. The chain combines TRBV10-3 with TRBJ2-3, with TRBD2 identical over 9 bases. Germline V gene sequence: CDR1 ENHRY, CDR2 SYGVKD. V dropped 4 bases and J dropped 1; count of bases not matched to a gene: 0. The CDR3 sequence is 14 residues long. Here the CDR3 DNA reads TGTGCCATCAGTGCTAGCGGGGGCACAGATACGCAGTATTTT. Translating gives CAISASGGTDTQYF.

This clonotype has at least ten counts. This chain links TRBV20-1 with TRBJ2-5; 9 bases align to TRBD2. With V trimmed by 6 bases and J by 5 bases, 13 bases remained unmatched. CDR3 length: 15 residues. Germline V CDR1 and CDR2: DFQATT, SNEGSKA (reference sequence). CDR3 sequence reads: CSARFIAGGPETQYF. CDR3 nucleotide sequence: TGCAGTGCCAGATTCATTGCGGGAGGGCCGGAGACCCAGTACTTC.

This clonotype came up many times. V usage is TRBV28 and J usage is TRBJ1-2; D is ambiguous. V gave up 4 bases and J gave up 1 base, with 4 bases separating them. The CDR3 totals 12 residues. Germline V gene lookup returns CDR1 MDHEN and CDR2 SYDVKM. The CDR3 DNA is TGTGCCAGCAGTTCTAATAACTATGGCTACACCTTC. Protein sequence: CASSSNNYGYTF.

This clonotype has at least ten counts. V is TRBV10-3 and J is TRBJ2-7; 7 bases match TRBD2. V lost 8 bases, J lost 3 bases, and 4 bases stayed unmatched. The CDR3 sequence is 12 residues long. Germline lookup yields CDR1 ENHRY and CDR2 SYGVKD. CDR3 region: CAIGTTNYEQYF. CDR3 DNA sequence: TGTGCCATCGGGACTACCAACTACGAGCAGTACTTC.

This clonotype was seen at least ten times. The chain joins TRBV5-1 to TRBJ2-7; 7 bases fit TRBD1. Germline CDR1 reads SGHRS; CDR2 reads YFSETQ. The CDR3 consists of 15 residues. The trim removed 0 bases at V and 0 bases at J, leaving 3 bases unmatched. The CDR3 protein is CASSLGTGNSYEQYF. DNA for the CDR3: TGCGCCAGCAGCTTGGGGACAGGCAACTCCTACGAGCAGTACTTC.

This clonotype has just a few counts. The rearrangement links TRBV20-1 to TRBJ1-2; 7 bases align to TRBD1. The CDR3 spans 11 residues. V shed 6 bases and J 6 bases; nucleotides not matched to a gene: 4. Germline CDR1 reads DFQATT; CDR2 reads SNEGSKA (reference sequence). CDR3 sequence (DNA): TGCAGTGCCGAGACAGGGAATGGCTACACCTTC. This sequence encodes CSAETGNGYTF.

This clonotype was observed many times. The chain links TRBV10-3 to TRBJ2-6, with D possibly matching TRBD2 (6 bases). The CDR3 totals 17 residues. V was shortened by 4 bases and J by 0 bases, with 13 bases between the two germline ends. In germline, CDR1 is ENHRY, CDR2 SYGVKD. The CDR3 nucleotides read TGTGCCATCAGTGTCCACGGGAGTACCTCTGGGGCCAACGTCCTGACTTTC. Translation: CAISVHGSTSGANVLTF.

The sample holds many counts of this clonotype. J is TRBJ2-2 and V is TRBV27; weak D call: TRBD2 (6 bases). V was cut by 7 bases and J by 6 bases, with 18 bases left in between. The CDR3 runs to 15 residues. CDR1 is MNHEY, CDR2 SMNVEV, per germline (reference sequence). CDR3 amino acids: CASISGQGGPGELFF. In DNA form, the CDR3 reads TGTGCCAGCATAAGTGGTCAGGGAGGACCCGGGGAGCTGTTTTTT.

This clonotype was recorded many times. The chain has TRBV6-2 or TRBV6-3 and TRBJ2-3; 7 bases map to TRBD1. The V gene end was trimmed by 5 bases and the J gene end by 2 bases; junction bases not matched to a gene: 10. Germline V gives CDR1 MNHEY, CDR2 SVGEGT. The CDR3 sequence is 16 residues long. The DNA of the CDR3 is TGTGCCAGCAGTCTTCGACAGGGAGAGATCACAGATACGCAGTATTTT. This codes for CASSLRQGEITDTQYF.

This clonotype came up many times. The V call is TRBV20-1, the J call TRBJ2-3; TRBD1 might be the D (5 bases). V dropped 5 bases and J dropped 5 bases, with 14 bases sitting between them. Per germline, CDR1 DFQATT and CDR2 SNEGSKA (reference sequence). The CDR3 has 13 amino acids. This CDR3 is CSARKTQGDTQYF. DNA of the CDR3: TGCAGTGCTCGGAAGACCCAGGGAGATACGCAGTATTTT.

This clonotype showed up many times. This chain links TRBV30 with TRBJ2-5; perhaps TRBD2 as D (7 bases). Germline V lookup: CDR1 GTSNPN, CDR2 SVGIG (reference sequence). The CDR3 is 13 residues long. V was clipped by 5 bases and J by 4 bases, with 14 bases between them. CDR3 residues: CAWVGGAGETQYF. CDR3 bases: TGTGCCTGGGTTGGGGGGGCAGGAGAGACCCAGTACTTC.

The sample holds many counts of this clonotype. The chain has TRBV9 and TRBJ2-2; D is unclear. Germline CDR1 SGDLS, CDR2 YYNGEE. The ends were cut back, 0 bases at V and 0 bases at J, with 9 bases in the middle. The CDR3 extends over 16 amino acids. CDR3 DNA: TGTGCCAGCAGCGTAGGGGAAAGGGCGAACACCGGGGAGCTGTTTTTT. Amino acids: CASSVGERANTGELFF. Variable domain in full (rest from reference TRBV9 and TRBJ2-2): DSGVTQTPKHLITATGQRVTLRCSPRSGDLSVYWYQQSLDQGLQFLIQYYNGEERAKGNILERFSAQQFPDLHSELNLSSLELGDSALYFCASSVGERANTGELFFGEGSRLTVL.

In its sample, this clonotype was seen many times. This chain uses TRBV7-3 with TRBJ2-5; a possible D gene is TRBD1 (5 bases). V lost 5 bases and J 4 bases, leaving 14 bases between the germline ends. Germline CDR1 reads SGHTA; CDR2 reads FQGTGA. The CDR3 covers 14 residues. The CDR3 reads CASSKWGQAETQYF. The CDR3 DNA reads TGTGCCAGCAGCAAATGGGGCCAGGCAGAGACCCAGTACTTC.

This clonotype was counted at least ten times. J is TRBJ2-5 and V is TRBV7-9; TRBD2 aligns across 8 bases. CDR1 and CDR2 from the germline V gene are SEHNR and FQNEAQ (reference sequence). The CDR3 spans 14 residues. V shed 7 bases and J 0 bases; nucleotides not matched to a gene: 4. CDR3 DNA sequence: TGTGCCAGCACTTTAGCGGGGTACCAAGAGACCCAGTACTTC. Encoded protein: CASTLAGYQETQYF.

The sample holds many counts of this clonotype. This rearrangement joins TRBV5-6 to TRBJ2-7; D is unclear. Looked up from germline, CDR1 is SGHDT and CDR2 is YYEEEE. V was pared by 0 bases and J by 1 base, with 8 bases between. The CDR3 loop spans 14 amino acids. The CDR3 is CASSLGRVSYEQYF. Written as DNA, the CDR3 is TGTGCCAGCAGCTTGGGCCGGGTATCCTACGAGCAGTACTTC.

This clonotype was seen ten or more times. The chain recombines TRBV5-4 with TRBJ1-2, with D uncertain. The CDR3 totals 14 residues. Germline-derived CDR1 and CDR2 are SGHNT and YYREEE (reference sequence). Deletions cut 1 base from V and 4 bases from J, with 11 bases between. In nucleotides, the CDR3 is TGTGCCAGCAGCTTGAACGGCGTCGGCTATGGCTACACCTTC. This sequence encodes CASSLNGVGYGYTF.

This clonotype was observed a few times. The V and J genes are TRBV7-3 and TRBJ1-1; no definite D call. CDR3 length: 14 amino acids. V lost 1 base to trimming and J lost 1 base, with 7 bases between them. Germline-derived CDR1 and CDR2 are SGHTA and FQGTGA. The CDR3 DNA reads TGTGCCAGCAGCTTAAGCTCGGGGAACACTGAAGCTTTCTTT. This gives the protein CASSLSSGNTEAFF.

This clonotype has ten or more counts. The genes are TRBV9 and TRBJ2-3; the match to TRBD2 covers 7 bases. Germline trimming cut 0 bases from V and 2 bases from J; bases unmatched to any gene: 6. From germline, CDR1 is SGDLS and CDR2 YYNGEE. This CDR3 is 16 amino acids long. The DNA of the CDR3 is TGTGCCAGCAGCGTAGGTGACGGGAGGCTCACAGATACGCAGTATTTT. This translates into CASSVGDGRLTDTQYF.

This clonotype was observed many times. This CDR3 is CASRTDRGVNEQFF. In nucleotides, the CDR3 is TGTGCCAGCAGGACGGACAGGGGGGTCAATGAGCAGTTCTTC. This sequence joins TRBV12-3 or TRBV12-4 and TRBJ2-1, with 10 bases identical to TRBD1. The CDR3 covers 14 residues. V was pared by 6 bases and J by 6 bases, with 5 bases of the junction left unmatched.